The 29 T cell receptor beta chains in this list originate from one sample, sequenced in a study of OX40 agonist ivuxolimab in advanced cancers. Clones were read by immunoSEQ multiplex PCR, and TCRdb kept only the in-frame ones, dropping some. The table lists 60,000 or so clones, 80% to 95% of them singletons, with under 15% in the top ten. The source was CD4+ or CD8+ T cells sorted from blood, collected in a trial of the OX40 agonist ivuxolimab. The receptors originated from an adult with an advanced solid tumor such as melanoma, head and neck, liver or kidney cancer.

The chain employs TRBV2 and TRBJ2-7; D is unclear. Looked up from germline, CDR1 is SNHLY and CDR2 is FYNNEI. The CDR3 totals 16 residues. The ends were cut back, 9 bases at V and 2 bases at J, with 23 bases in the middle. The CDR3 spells CASHEHEIERTYEQYF. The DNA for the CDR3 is TGTGCCAGTCACGAACATGAGATAGAACGAACCTACGAGCAGTACTTC.

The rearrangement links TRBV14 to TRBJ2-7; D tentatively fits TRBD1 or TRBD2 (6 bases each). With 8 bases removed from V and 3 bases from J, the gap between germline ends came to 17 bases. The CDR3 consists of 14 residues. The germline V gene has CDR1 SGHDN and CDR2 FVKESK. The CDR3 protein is CASRLTEGVYEQYF. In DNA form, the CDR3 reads TGTGCCAGCCGTCTAACGGAGGGGGTCTACGAGCAGTACTTC.

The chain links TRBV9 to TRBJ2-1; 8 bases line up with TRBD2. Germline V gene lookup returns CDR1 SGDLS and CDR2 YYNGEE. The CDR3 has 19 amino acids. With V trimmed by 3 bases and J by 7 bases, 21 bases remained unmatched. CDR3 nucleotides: TGTGCCAGCAGCGAGGGGCTGGGTAGCGGGATTAAGTATGGGAATGAGCAGTTCTTC. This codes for CASSEGLGSGIKYGNEQFF.

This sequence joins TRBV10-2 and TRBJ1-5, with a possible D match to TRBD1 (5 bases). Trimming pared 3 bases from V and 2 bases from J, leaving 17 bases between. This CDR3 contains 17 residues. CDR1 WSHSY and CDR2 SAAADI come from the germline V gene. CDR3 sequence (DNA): TGCGCCAGCAGTGAAGTCCAGGGCTATCCGGGCAATCAGCCCCAGCATTTT. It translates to CASSEVQGYPGNQPQHF.

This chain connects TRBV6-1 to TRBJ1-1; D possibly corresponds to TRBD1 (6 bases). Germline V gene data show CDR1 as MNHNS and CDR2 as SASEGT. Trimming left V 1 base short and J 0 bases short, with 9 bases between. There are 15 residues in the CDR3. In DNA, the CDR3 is TGTGCCAGCAGTGAAGGGAGGGGGATGAACACTGAAGCTTTCTTT. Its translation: CASSEGRGMNTEAFF.

In nucleotides, the CDR3 is TGCGCCAGCAGCAACAGGGGGCTTAACTATGGCTACACCTTC. This encodes CASSNRGLNYGYTF. The chain has TRBV5-1 and TRBJ1-2; 9 positions match TRBD1. The J segment lost 1 base and the V segment lost 4 bases, leaving 2 bases of the junction unmatched. CDR1 SGHRS and CDR2 YFSETQ come from the germline V gene. The CDR3 is made up of 14 amino acids.

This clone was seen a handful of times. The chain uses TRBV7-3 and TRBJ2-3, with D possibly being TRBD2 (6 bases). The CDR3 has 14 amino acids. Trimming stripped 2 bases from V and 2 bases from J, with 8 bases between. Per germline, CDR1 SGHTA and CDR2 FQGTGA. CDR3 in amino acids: CASSLAGITDTQYF. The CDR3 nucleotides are TGTGCCAGCAGCTTAGCGGGGATCACAGATACGCAGTATTTT.

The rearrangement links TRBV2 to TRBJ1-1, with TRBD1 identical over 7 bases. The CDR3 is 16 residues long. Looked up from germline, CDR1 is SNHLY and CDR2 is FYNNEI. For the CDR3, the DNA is TGTGCAAGCGCGGAGGATAGGGGGCACATGAACACTGAAGCTTTCTTT. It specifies CASAEDRGHMNTEAFF.

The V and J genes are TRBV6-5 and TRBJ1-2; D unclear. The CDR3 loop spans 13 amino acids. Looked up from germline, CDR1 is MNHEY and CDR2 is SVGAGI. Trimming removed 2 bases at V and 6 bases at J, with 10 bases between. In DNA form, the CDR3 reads TGTGCCAGCAGTTACCCCAGTTCAGATGGCTACACCTTC. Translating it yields CASSYPSSDGYTF.

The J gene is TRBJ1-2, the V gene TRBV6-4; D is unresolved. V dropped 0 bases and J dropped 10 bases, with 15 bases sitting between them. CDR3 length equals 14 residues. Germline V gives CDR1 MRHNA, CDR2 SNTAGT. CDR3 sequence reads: CASSDSIGSQDYTF. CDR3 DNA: TGTGCCAGCAGTGACTCGATCGGCAGCCAGGACTACACCTTC.

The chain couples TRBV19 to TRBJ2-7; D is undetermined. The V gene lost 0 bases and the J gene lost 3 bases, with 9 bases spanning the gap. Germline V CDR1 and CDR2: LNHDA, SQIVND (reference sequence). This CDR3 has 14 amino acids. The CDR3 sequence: CASSIEGTYYEQYF. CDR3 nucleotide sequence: TGTGCCAGTAGTATAGAAGGAACCTACTACGAGCAGTACTTC.

CDR3 protein: CASSLGVLSGNTIYF. The DNA of the CDR3 is TGTGCCAGCAGCTTAGGGGTCCTCTCTGGAAACACCATATATTTT. The chain combines TRBV7-6 with TRBJ1-3; D unresolved. Trimming shortened V by 1 base and J by 0 bases, and 7 bases separated the two germline ends. Germline V gene data show CDR1 as SGHVS and CDR2 as FNYEAQ. The CDR3 consists of 15 residues.

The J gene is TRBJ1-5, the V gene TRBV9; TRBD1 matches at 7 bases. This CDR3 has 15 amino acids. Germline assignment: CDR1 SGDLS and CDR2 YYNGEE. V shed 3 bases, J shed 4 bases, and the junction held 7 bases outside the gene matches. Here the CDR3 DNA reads TGTGCCAGCAGCGCTTACGGGACAGAGAATCAGCCCCAGCATTTT. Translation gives CASSAYGTENQPQHF.

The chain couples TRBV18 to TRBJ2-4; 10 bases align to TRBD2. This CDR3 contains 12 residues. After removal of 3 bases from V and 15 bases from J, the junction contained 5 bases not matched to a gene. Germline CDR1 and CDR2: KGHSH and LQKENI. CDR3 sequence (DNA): TGTGCCAGCTCACCGCCTAGCGGGAGAACGTACTTC. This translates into CASSPPSGRTYF.

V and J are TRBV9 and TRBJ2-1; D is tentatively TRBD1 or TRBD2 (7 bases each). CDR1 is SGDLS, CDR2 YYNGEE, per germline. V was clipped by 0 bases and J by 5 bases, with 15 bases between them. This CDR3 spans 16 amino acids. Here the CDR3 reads CASSVEGAGGDNEQFF. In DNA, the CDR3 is TGTGCCAGCAGCGTAGAGGGGGCAGGGGGGGACAATGAGCAGTTCTTC.

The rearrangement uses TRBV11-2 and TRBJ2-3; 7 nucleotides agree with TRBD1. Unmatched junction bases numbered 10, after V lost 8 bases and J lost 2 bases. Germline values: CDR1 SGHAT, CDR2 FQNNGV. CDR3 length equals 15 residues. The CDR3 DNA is TGTGCCAGCGCCCTAGGGACAGCCACCACAGATACGCAGTATTTT. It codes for CASALGTATTDTQYF.

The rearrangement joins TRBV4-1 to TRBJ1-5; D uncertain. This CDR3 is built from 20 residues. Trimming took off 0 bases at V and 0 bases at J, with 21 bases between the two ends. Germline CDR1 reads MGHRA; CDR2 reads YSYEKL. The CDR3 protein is CASSQDSPATLGNSNQPQHF. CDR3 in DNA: TGCGCCAGCAGCCAAGATTCTCCTGCGACTCTAGGAAATAGCAATCAGCCCCAGCATTTT.

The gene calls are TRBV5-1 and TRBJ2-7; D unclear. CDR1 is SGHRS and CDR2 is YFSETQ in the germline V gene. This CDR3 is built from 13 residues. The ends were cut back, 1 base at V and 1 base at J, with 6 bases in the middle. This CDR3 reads CASSLTPSYEQYF. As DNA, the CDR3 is TGCGCCAGCAGCTTGACACCTTCCTACGAGCAGTACTTC. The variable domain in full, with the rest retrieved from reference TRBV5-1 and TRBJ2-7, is KAGVTQTPRYLIKTRGQQVTLSCSPISGHRSVSWYQQTPGQGLQFLFEYFSETQRNKGNFPGRFSGRQFSNSRSEMNVSTLELGDSALYLCASSLTPSYEQYFGPGTRLTVT.

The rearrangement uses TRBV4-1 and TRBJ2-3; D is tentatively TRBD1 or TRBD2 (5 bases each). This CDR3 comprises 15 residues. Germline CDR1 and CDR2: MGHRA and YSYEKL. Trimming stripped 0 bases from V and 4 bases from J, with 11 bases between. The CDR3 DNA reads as TGCGCCAGCAGCCAAGAGGGGACCAGAGCAGATACGCAGTATTTT. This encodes CASSQEGTRADTQYF.

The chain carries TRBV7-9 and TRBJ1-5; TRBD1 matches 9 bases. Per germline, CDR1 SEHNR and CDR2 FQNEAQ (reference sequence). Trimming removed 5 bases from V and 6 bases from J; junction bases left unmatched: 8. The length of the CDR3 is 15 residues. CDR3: CASSNDDRGGQPQHF. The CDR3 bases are TGTGCCAGCAGCAACGATGACAGGGGGGGTCAGCCCCAGCATTTT.

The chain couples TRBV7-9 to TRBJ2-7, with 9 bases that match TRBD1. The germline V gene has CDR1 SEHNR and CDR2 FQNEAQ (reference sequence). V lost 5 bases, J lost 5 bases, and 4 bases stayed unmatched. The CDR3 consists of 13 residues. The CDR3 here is CASSPRDRDEQYF. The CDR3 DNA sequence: TGTGCCAGCAGCCCCCGGGACAGGGACGAGCAGTACTTC.

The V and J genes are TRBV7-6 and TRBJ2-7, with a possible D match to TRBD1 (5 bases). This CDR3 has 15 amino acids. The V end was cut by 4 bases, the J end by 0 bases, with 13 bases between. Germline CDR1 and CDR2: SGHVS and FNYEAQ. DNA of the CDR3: TGTGCCAGCAGCTGGGGCGCCGGTTTCTCCTACGAGCAGTACTTC. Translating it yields CASSWGAGFSYEQYF.

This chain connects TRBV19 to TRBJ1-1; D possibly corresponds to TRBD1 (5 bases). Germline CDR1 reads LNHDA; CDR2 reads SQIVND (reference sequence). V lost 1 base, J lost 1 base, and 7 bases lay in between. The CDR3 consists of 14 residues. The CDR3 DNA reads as TGTGCCAGTAGTATAGTTGGGGGGAACACTGAAGCTTTCTTT. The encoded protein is CASSIVGGNTEAFF.

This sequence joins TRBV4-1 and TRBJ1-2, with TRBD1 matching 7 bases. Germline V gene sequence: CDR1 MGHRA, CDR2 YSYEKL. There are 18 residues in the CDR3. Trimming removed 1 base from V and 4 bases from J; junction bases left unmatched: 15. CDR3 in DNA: TGCGCCAGCAGCCAAGGGGATAAGGACAGGTTGCCCCTCTATGGCTACACCTTC. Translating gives CASSQGDKDRLPLYGYTF.

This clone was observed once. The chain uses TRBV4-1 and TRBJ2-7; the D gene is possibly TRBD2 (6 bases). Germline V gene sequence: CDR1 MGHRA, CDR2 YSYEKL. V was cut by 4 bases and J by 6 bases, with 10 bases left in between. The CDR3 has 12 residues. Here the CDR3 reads CASSPGGGEQYF. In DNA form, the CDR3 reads TGCGCCAGCAGCCCCGGGGGAGGCGAGCAGTACTTC.

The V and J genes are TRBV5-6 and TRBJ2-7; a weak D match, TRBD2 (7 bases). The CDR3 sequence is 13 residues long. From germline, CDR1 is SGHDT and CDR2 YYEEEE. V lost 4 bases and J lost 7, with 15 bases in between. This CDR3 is CASSPGGAGEQYF. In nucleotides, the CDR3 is TGTGCCAGCAGCCCGGGGGGCGCGGGAGAGCAGTACTTC.

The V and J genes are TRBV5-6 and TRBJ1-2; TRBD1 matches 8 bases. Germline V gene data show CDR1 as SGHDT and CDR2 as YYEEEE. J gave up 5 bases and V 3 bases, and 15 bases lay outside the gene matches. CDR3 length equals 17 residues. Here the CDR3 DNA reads TGTGCCAGCAGCTCCCGATCAAGGCGACAGGGGTTGTATGGCTACACCTTC. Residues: CASSSRSRRQGLYGYTF.

This CDR3 is CASSLIQGGELFF. CDR3 bases: TGTGCCAGCAGCTTAATTCAGGGCGGGGAGCTGTTTTTT. The chain couples TRBV7-3 to TRBJ2-2, with TRBD1 as a possible D gene (5 bases). The CDR3 consists of 13 residues. Germline V gene data show CDR1 as SGHTA and CDR2 as FQGTGA. V was cut by 1 base and J by 7 bases, with 7 bases left in between.

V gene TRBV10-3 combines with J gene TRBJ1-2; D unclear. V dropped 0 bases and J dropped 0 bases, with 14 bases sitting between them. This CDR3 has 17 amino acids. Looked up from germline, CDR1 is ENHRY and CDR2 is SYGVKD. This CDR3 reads CAISESASGRTNYGYTF. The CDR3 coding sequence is TGTGCCATCAGTGAGTCCGCCAGTGGCAGGACTAACTATGGCTACACCTTC.